What follows are 25 T cell receptor beta chains derived from one specimen sequenced in a study of shared clonotypes between healthy human individuals. Some clones are missing from TCRdb's copy, which holds only in-frame ones; the method was immunoSEQ multiplex PCR. The sample lists 550,000 to 750,000 clones, roughly 95% occurring once. The naive CD8 fraction comprised CD45RO-negative cells positively selected for CCR7 and excluded terminally differentiated effector memory CD45RA+ cells. Input material: naive CD8+ T cells sorted from blood. These receptors were obtained from a woman in her thirties in good health.

A remark on this clone: The identical CDR3 is also encoded by other nucleotide sequences in the sample. The chain has TRBV4-1 and TRBJ2-1; D is unclear. The V gene's germline CDR1 is MGHRA and CDR2 YSYEKL. The CDR3 covers 13 residues. V was trimmed by 1 base and J by 4 bases, leaving 5 bases between them. The CDR3: CASSQVSYNEQFF. The CDR3 nucleotides are TGCGCCAGCAGCCAAGTTAGTTACAATGAGCAGTTCTTC.

The CDR3 is CASSPSGLSSYEQYF. The CDR3 bases are TGTGCCAGCAGCCCTAGCGGGCTGAGCTCCTACGAGCAGTACTTC. The chain employs TRBV13 and TRBJ2-7; the match to TRBD2 covers 8 bases. With V trimmed by 5 bases and J by 0 bases, 6 bases remained unmatched. The CDR3 loop spans 15 amino acids. Germline V CDR1 and CDR2: PRHDT, FYEKMQ (reference sequence).

The V gene is TRBV30, the J gene TRBJ2-1, with D perhaps TRBD1 or TRBD2 (6 bases each). This CDR3 is built from 16 residues. The germline V gene has CDR1 GTSNPN and CDR2 SVGIG (reference sequence). V lost 2 bases to trimming and J lost 2 bases, with 16 bases between them. The CDR3 coding sequence is TGTGCCTGGAGTTTAATAGGGGGGCACGCCTACAATGAGCAGTTCTTC. This sequence encodes CAWSLIGGHAYNEQFF.

The rearrangement joins TRBV14 to TRBJ2-7; 9 nucleotides agree with TRBD2. The V gene end was trimmed by 1 base and the J gene end by 3 bases; junction bases not matched to a gene: 4. The V gene's germline CDR1 is SGHDN and CDR2 FVKESK. The CDR3 is 15 amino acids. CDR3 DNA sequence: TGTGCCAGCAGCCAAGTAGCGGGAGCGGGCTACGAGCAGTACTTC. Its translation is CASSQVAGAGYEQYF.

V is TRBV28 and J is TRBJ2-5; 7 nucleotides agree with TRBD2. The J call may be wrong; the DNA end is better matched by TRBJ2-7. Germline CDR1 and CDR2: MDHEN and SYDVKM. The CDR3 has 13 residues. The chain's CDR3 is CASSWASGYEQYF. DNA of the CDR3: TGTGCCAGCAGTTGGGCTAGCGGATACGAGCAGTACTTC.

The chain has TRBV4-1 and TRBJ2-1, with 12 bases identical to TRBD2. Germline assignment: CDR1 MGHRA and CDR2 YSYEKL. Trimming removed 1 base from V and 8 bases from J; junction bases left unmatched: 3. The CDR3 is made up of 15 amino acids. Here the CDR3 reads CASSQASGRAHEQFF. The CDR3 DNA is TGCGCCAGCAGCCAAGCTAGCGGGAGGGCCCATGAGCAGTTCTTC.

This chain connects TRBV2 to TRBJ2-3, with 7 bases aligning to TRBD1. Germline loops: CDR1 SNHLY, CDR2 FYNNEI. The CDR3 has 20 amino acids. Trimming at V came to 6 bases and at J to 1 base, leaving 22 bases not matched to a gene. CDR3 residues: CASSGYSENIDRVGTDTQYF. The CDR3 DNA reads as TGTGCCAGCAGCGGGTATAGCGAAAATATTGACAGGGTAGGCACAGATACGCAGTATTTT.

The chain recombines TRBV15 with TRBJ1-1; 7 bases map to TRBD1. Germline trimming cut 1 base from V and 8 bases from J; bases unmatched to any gene: 10. Germline-derived CDR1 and CDR2 are LNHNV and YYDKDF (reference sequence). CDR3 size: 15 residues. CDR3: CATSRGGEGADEAFF. For the CDR3, the DNA is TGTGCCACCAGCAGAGGAGGGGAGGGGGCGGACGAAGCTTTCTTT.

V is TRBV25-1 and J is TRBJ2-2; the D gene is possibly TRBD2 (5 bases). Germline CDR1 MGHDK, CDR2 SYGVNS. This CDR3 comprises 15 residues. Trimming removed 3 bases from V and 0 bases from J, with 8 bases in between. CDR3 sequence: CASSDLRANTGELFF. The CDR3 DNA sequence: TGTGCCAGCAGTGACCTGAGGGCGAACACCGGGGAGCTGTTTTTT.

This sequence joins TRBV15 and TRBJ2-5; 8 nucleotides line up with TRBD2. Judging by the DNA end, TRBJ2-7 fits better; the J call may be wrong. The CDR3 has 15 amino acids. CDR1 and CDR2 from the germline V gene are LNHNV and YYDKDF (reference sequence). As DNA, the CDR3 is TGTGCCACCAGCAGAGGGGGGACTAGGTTCTCCGAGCAGTACTTC. Encoded protein: CATSRGGTRFSEQYF.

V gene TRBV28 combines with J gene TRBJ2-7; the match to TRBD1 covers 9 bases. Germline assignment: CDR1 MDHEN and CDR2 SYDVKM. V lost 5 bases to trimming and J lost 3 bases; unmatched junction nucleotides: 5. This CDR3 has 14 amino acids. The CDR3 reads CASSQTGGFYEQYF. CDR3 in DNA: TGTGCCAGCAGTCAAACAGGGGGCTTCTACGAGCAGTACTTC.

The chain has TRBV18 and TRBJ2-1; perhaps D is TRBD1 or TRBD2 (5 bases each). Germline CDR1 KGHSH, CDR2 LQKENI. V was clipped by 3 bases and J by 7 bases, with 7 bases between them. This CDR3 has 12 amino acids. The CDR3 region is CASSPGVNEQFF. CDR3 nucleotides: TGTGCCAGCTCACCGGGGGTTAATGAGCAGTTCTTC.

V gene TRBV5-1 combines with J gene TRBJ2-1; weak D call: TRBD1 (5 bases). The CDR3 covers 13 residues. V was cut by 2 bases and J by 10 bases, with 13 bases left in between. Germline values: CDR1 SGHRS, CDR2 YFSETQ. CDR3 protein: CASSLPQYREQFF. The CDR3 DNA follows: TGCGCCAGCAGCTTACCGCAGTACAGGGAGCAGTTCTTC.

The CDR3 sequence is CASSLGQGSNEQFF. The CDR3, as DNA: TGTGCCAGCAGCTTAGGGCAGGGTTCCAATGAGCAGTTCTTC. The J gene is TRBJ2-1, the V gene TRBV7-6; maybe TRBD1 (5 bases). Germline assignment: CDR1 SGHVS and CDR2 FNYEAQ. V lost 1 base, J lost 6 bases, and 10 bases lay in between. There are 14 residues in the CDR3.

The CDR3 DNA reads TGTGCCAGCAGCGTAGGGCGGGACTATGGCTACACCTTC. It codes for CASSVGRDYGYTF. The rearrangement uses TRBV9 and TRBJ1-2; D remains unclear. Germline CDR1 SGDLS, CDR2 YYNGEE. The CDR3 extends over 13 amino acids. Trimming cost V 0 bases and J 3 bases, with 6 bases left between them.

The CDR3 sequence is CASSLIREPYGYTF. The CDR3 coding sequence is TGTGCCAGCAGCTTGATCAGAGAACCATATGGCTACACCTTC. The J gene is TRBJ1-2, the V gene TRBV5-6; D is ambiguous. The length of the CDR3 is 14 residues. Per germline, CDR1 SGHDT and CDR2 YYEEEE. Between the trimmed V and J ends, which lost 1 base and 5 bases, there was a span of 12 bases.

The chain is built from TRBV4-1 and TRBJ1-5, with 7 bases that match TRBD1. The V gene end was trimmed by 3 bases and the J gene end by 6 bases; junction bases not matched to a gene: 5. Germline V gene data show CDR1 as MGHRA and CDR2 as YSYEKL. The CDR3 loop spans 14 amino acids. Here the CDR3 DNA reads TGCGCCAGCAGCCACGGACAGGCGAGTCAGCCCCAGCATTTT. It encodes CASSHGQASQPQHF.

The chain joins TRBV9 to TRBJ2-7, with 10 positions matching TRBD1. Germline CDR1 SGDLS, CDR2 YYNGEE. CDR3 length equals 16 residues. V shed 3 bases and J 3 bases; nucleotides not matched to a gene: 9. The CDR3 DNA reads as TGTGCCAGCAGCGCACATGACAGGGGGCTATTCTACGAGCAGTACTTC. Amino acid sequence: CASSAHDRGLFYEQYF.

J is TRBJ2-5 and V is TRBV5-4, with TRBD2 identical over 15 bases. J was trimmed by 2 bases and V by 4 bases; bases with no gene match: 3. Germline CDR1 SGHNT, CDR2 YYREEE (reference sequence). The CDR3 runs 16 residues. CDR3 sequence reads: CASSPGTSGRQETQYF. The CDR3 coding sequence is TGTGCCAGCAGCCCCGGGACTAGCGGGAGGCAAGAGACCCAGTACTTC. The whole variable domain, remainder taken from reference TRBV5-4 and TRBJ2-5, is ETGVTQSPTHLIKTRGQQVTLRCSSQSGHNTVSWYQQALGQGPQFIFQYYREEENGRGNFPPRFSGLQFPNYSSELNVNALELDDSALYLCASSPGTSGRQETQYFGPGTRLLVL.

The gene calls are TRBV18 and TRBJ1-1, with TRBD1 matching 8 bases. The CDR3 consists of 14 residues. Germline trimming cut 3 bases from V and 4 bases from J; bases unmatched to any gene: 4. Germline CDR1 and CDR2: KGHSH and LQKENI. DNA for the CDR3: TGTGCCAGCTCACCCCAGGGGGCCGGCACTGAAGCTTTCTTT. It yields the protein CASSPQGAGTEAFF.

The rearrangement joins TRBV28 to TRBJ1-5, with 9 bases matching TRBD1. Per germline, CDR1 MDHEN and CDR2 SYDVKM. V dropped 7 bases and J dropped 8; count of bases not matched to a gene: 9. The CDR3 totals 14 residues. The CDR3 reads CASTGQGQVEPQHF. CDR3 sequence (DNA): TGTGCCAGCACGGGACAGGGACAAGTAGAGCCCCAGCATTTT.

The chain recombines TRBV28 with TRBJ2-7, with TRBD2 matching 8 bases. Trimming at V came to 9 bases and at J to 6 bases, leaving 19 bases not matched to a gene. Germline CDR1 is MDHEN and CDR2 is SYDVKM. CDR3 length: 16 amino acids. The CDR3 region is CASEVRRTSLPPEQYF. The CDR3 nucleotides are TGTGCCAGTGAGGTCCGACGGACTAGCTTACCTCCCGAGCAGTACTTC. The whole variable domain, remainder taken from reference TRBV28 and TRBJ2-7, is DVKVTQSSRYLVKRTGEKVFLECVQDMDHENMFWYRQDPGLGLRLIYFSYDVKMKEKGDIPEGYSVSREKKERFSLILESASTNQTSMYLCASEVRRTSLPPEQYFGPGTRLTVT.

The rearrangement uses TRBV2 and TRBJ2-3; 11 nucleotides align to TRBD2. The CDR3 is 15 amino acids. The ends lost 9 bases at V and 2 bases at J; junction bases unmatched: 7. CDR1 and CDR2 from the germline V gene are SNHLY and FYNNEI. The CDR3 protein is CARLGTSGLTDTQYF. The DNA for the CDR3 is TGTGCCAGACTCGGGACTAGCGGACTCACAGATACGCAGTATTTT.

The chain has TRBV27 and TRBJ2-4; possible D gene TRBD1, 6 bases. There are 11 residues in the CDR3. Trimming left V 10 bases short and J 7 bases short, with 11 bases between. The germline V gene has CDR1 MNHEY and CDR2 SMNVEV (reference sequence). CDR3 nucleotide sequence: TGTGCCACCGGAGGACAGAACATTCAGTACTTC. This encodes CATGGQNIQYF.

Concerning this clone: Within the sample, other DNA sequences also encode this same CDR3. The V call is TRBV27, the J call TRBJ2-7; 11 nucleotides match TRBD2. V lost 4 bases to trimming and J lost 3 bases; unmatched junction nucleotides: 2. Germline V CDR1 and CDR2: MNHEY, SMNVEV (reference sequence). The CDR3 length is 14 residues. CDR3 nucleotide sequence: TGTGCCAGCAGTTCCGGGACTAGCGGCTACGAGCAGTACTTC. Its protein is CASSSGTSGYEQYF.